This entry features one TCR beta chain sequence. Its antigen is still unknown. This entry is derived from a study of T cell repertoires in cytomegalovirus infection. The ends lost 4 bases at V and 0 bases at J; junction bases unmatched: 7. The CDR3 runs to 16 residues. Germline V lookup: CDR1 SGHNT, CDR2 YYREEE (reference sequence). TCRdb called the reads again in MiXCR, with one record for every CDR3 protein. Among roughly 920,000 distinct CDR3 sequences listed, roughly 31% were seen once. Findings and caveats of the study: The ex vivo response was dominated by HLA-C-restricted CMV-specific TCR beta clonotypes.

The chain employs TRBV5-4 and TRBJ2-5; 9 bases agree with TRBD2. The specimen was cultured CD8+ T cells from PBMCs, collected from culture after CMV antigen stimulation. This TCR derives from a human donor in good health (CMV status not recorded). Some clones in this sample may be carry-over from other donors' samples. The DNA of the CDR3 is TGTGCCAGCAGCCCCAGCAGCGGGGGGAACCAAGAGACCCAGTACTTC. This codes for CASSPSSGGNQETQYF.